The 5 T cell receptor beta chains below were found in one sample sequenced in a study of siplizumab effects on memory and regulatory T cells. The method was immunoSEQ multiplex PCR; TCRdb's version includes in-frame clones alone and lacks a portion of them. This table holds 37,000 or so clones, about 90% found once. Sequenced: naive CD4+ T cells sorted from blood. These receptors all stem from a human donor in good health.

The chain combines TRBV6-6 with TRBJ2-7; D not resolved. CDR3 size: 13 residues. Germline V lookup: CDR1 MNHNY, CDR2 SVGAGI (reference sequence). V dropped 2 bases and J dropped 3 bases, with 8 bases sitting between them. CDR3 loop: CASSYGGIYEQYF. The CDR3 DNA reads TGTGCCAGCAGTTACGGCGGTATCTACGAGCAGTACTTC.

This clone was observed a handful of times. V usage is TRBV7-9 and J usage is TRBJ1-2; TRBD1 is a possible D gene (6 bases). Trimming took 5 bases from V and 7 from J, leaving 17 bases between them. The germline gives CDR1 SEHNR, CDR2 FQNEAQ (reference sequence). The CDR3 runs 14 residues. CDR3 coding DNA: TGTGCCAGCAGCCCCCGGGACAAGGGTTCTGGCTACACCTTC. Its translation: CASSPRDKGSGYTF.

Note on this clone: The junction does not match germline at one end; this may be a read error. The rearrangement links TRBV29-1 to TRBJ1-1; TRBD1 aligns across 7 bases. The germline CDR1 and CDR2 sequences are SQVTM and ANQGSEA. The CDR3 length is 13 residues. CDR3 loop: CSGETGVGTEAFF. In nucleotides, the CDR3 is TGCAGCGGTGAAACAGGGGTGGGTACTGAAGCTTTCTTT.

This rearrangement joins TRBV5-1 to TRBJ1-1, with D possibly matching TRBD1 (5 bases). With 0 bases removed from V and 1 base from J, the gap between germline ends came to 10 bases. Per germline, CDR1 SGHRS and CDR2 YFSETQ. The CDR3 consists of 15 residues. CDR3 DNA sequence: TGCGCCAGCAGCTTGGCTACTCAGGGGAACACTGAAGCTTTCTTT. This sequence encodes CASSLATQGNTEAFF.

This chain joins TRBV6-5 and TRBJ2-7; the match to TRBD2 covers 7 bases. Trimming removed 0 bases from V and 4 bases from J; junction bases left unmatched: 6. The CDR3 loop spans 15 amino acids. Germline V gives CDR1 MNHEY, CDR2 SVGAGI. CDR3 coding DNA: TGTGCCAGCAGTTACTCTGTAGCGGGCTTTTACGAGCAGTACTTC. Its protein product is CASSYSVAGFYEQYF.